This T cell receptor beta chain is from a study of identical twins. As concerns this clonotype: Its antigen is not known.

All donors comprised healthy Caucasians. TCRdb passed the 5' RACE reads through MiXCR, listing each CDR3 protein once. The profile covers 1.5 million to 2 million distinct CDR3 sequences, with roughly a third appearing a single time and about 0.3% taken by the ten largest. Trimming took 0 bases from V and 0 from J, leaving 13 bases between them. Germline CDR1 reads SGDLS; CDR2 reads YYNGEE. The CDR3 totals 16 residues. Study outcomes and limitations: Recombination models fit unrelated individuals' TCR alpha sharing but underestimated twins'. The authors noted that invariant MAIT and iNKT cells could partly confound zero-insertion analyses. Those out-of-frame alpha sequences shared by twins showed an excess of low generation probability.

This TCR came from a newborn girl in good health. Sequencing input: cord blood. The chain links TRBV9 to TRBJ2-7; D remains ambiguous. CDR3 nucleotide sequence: TGTGCCAGCAGCGTAGCTTTAGCCCTGGGCTCCTACGAGCAGTACTTC. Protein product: CASSVALALGSYEQYF.